These 30 T cell receptor beta chains were sequenced from one sample in a study of patients and donors after allogeneic stem cell transplantation. TCRdb re-called the RT-PCR reads through MiXCR, storing one row per CDR3 protein. The profile shows tens of thousands of distinct CDR3 sequences, roughly 43% of them singletons. Sequenced material: blood, either unsorted or a sorted T cell fraction (not recorded which). These receptors were taken from a human donor who was either an allogeneic HSCT recipient or a stem cell or donor lymphocyte infusion donor (not recorded which). It is not recorded whose cells these are; they may come from a transplant donor.

This clonotype was recorded many times. The chain employs TRBV12-3 or TRBV12-4 and TRBJ1-2, with 7 positions matching TRBD1. The CDR3 is 12 residues long. V lost 7 bases to trimming and J lost 6 bases; unmatched junction nucleotides: 5. The CDR3 nucleotides read TGTGCCAGCACCCTACAGGGGAATGGCTACACCTTC. As protein: CASTLQGNGYTF.

The gene calls are TRBV25-1 and TRBJ2-7, with D maybe TRBD2 (5 bases). V was trimmed by 4 bases and J by 7 bases, leaving 11 bases between them. The CDR3 runs 12 residues. Germline V lookup: CDR1 MGHDK, CDR2 SYGVNS. CDR3 bases: TGTGCCAGCAGTGGGACTCGCGGGGAGCAGTACTTC. Encoded protein: CASSGTRGEQYF.

This clonotype was counted once. The V call is TRBV7-2, the J call TRBJ1-6; maybe TRBD1 (6 bases). The germline V and J ends were trimmed by 1 base and 11 bases, with 18 bases remaining between them. CDR3 length: 16 amino acids. Germline CDR1 and CDR2: SGHTA and FQGNSA. The CDR3 region has the DNA TGTGCCAGCAGCTTAGAGGGGGGGACAAGGCGAGCACCCCTCCACTTT. Amino acids: CASSLEGGTRRAPLHF. The full variable domain, with the rest looked up from reference TRBV7-2 and TRBJ1-6, is GAGVSQSPSNKVTEKGKDVELRCDPISGHTALYWYRQSLGQGLEFLIYFQGNSAPDKSGLPSDRFSAERTGGSVSTLTIQRTQQEDSAVYLCASSLEGGTRRAPLHFGNGTRLTVT.

V gene TRBV7-9 combines with J gene TRBJ2-3; the match to TRBD2 covers 8 bases. CDR3 length equals 17 residues. The J segment lost 1 base and the V segment lost 7 bases, leaving 13 bases of the junction unmatched. The germline gives CDR1 SEHNR, CDR2 FQNEAQ (reference sequence). The CDR3 region has the DNA TGTGCCAGCACTCCAGGGAACAGCGGGGGTGGCACAGATACGCAGTATTTT. The encoded protein is CASTPGNSGGGTDTQYF. Full variable domain (rest looked up from reference TRBV7-9 and TRBJ2-3): DTGVSQNPRHKITKRGQNVTFRCDPISEHNRLYWYRQTLGQGPEFLTYFQNEAQLEKSRLLSDRFSAERPKGSFSTLEIQRTEQGDSAMYLCASTPGNSGGGTDTQYFGPGTRLTVL.

The rearrangement links TRBV29-1 to TRBJ2-7; possibly TRBD2 for D (6 bases). V lost 1 base and J lost 6, with 16 bases in between. The CDR3 has 14 residues. The germline gives CDR1 SQVTM, CDR2 ANQGSEA. The CDR3 here is CSVEANPTSGEQYF. Here the CDR3 DNA reads TGCAGCGTTGAAGCAAACCCGACTAGTGGCGAGCAGTACTTC.

J is TRBJ1-2 and V is TRBV7-2; D remains unclear. Trimming removed 0 bases at V and 1 base at J, with 9 bases between. Germline V gene sequence: CDR1 SGHTA, CDR2 FQGNSA. The CDR3 has 15 residues. This chain's CDR3 is CASSLAPGVNYGYTF. CDR3 nucleotide sequence: TGTGCCAGCAGCTTAGCCCCAGGTGTTAACTATGGCTACACCTTC.

In its sample, this clonotype was seen a few times. The CDR3 sequence: CASSTTGPPQPQHF. CDR3 DNA: TGTGCCAGCAGTACCACCGGGCCTCCCCAGCCCCAGCATTTT. The V call is TRBV12-3 or TRBV12-4, the J call TRBJ1-5; D is uncertain. The V end was cut by 5 bases, the J end by 7 bases, with 15 bases between. The CDR3 length is 14 residues.

This clonotype was picked up a small number of times. The chain joins TRBV20-1 to TRBJ1-2; D is undetermined. Looked up from germline, CDR1 is DFQATT and CDR2 is SNEGSKA (reference sequence). Trimming removed 6 bases at V and 6 bases at J, with 14 bases between. The CDR3 consists of 12 residues. The CDR3 protein is CSAEGNGHGYTF. The CDR3 nucleotides read TGCAGTGCAGAAGGCAACGGACATGGCTACACCTTC.

This chain links TRBV6-5 with TRBJ1-2, with TRBD1 identical over 8 bases. The CDR3 covers 15 residues. V was clipped by 2 bases and J by 3 bases; unmatched bases: 5. Germline CDR1 and CDR2: MNHEY and SVGAGI. The CDR3 spells CASSYRQGTDYGYTF. In DNA, the CDR3 is TGTGCCAGCAGTTACCGACAGGGGACCGACTATGGCTACACCTTC.

This clonotype was counted a few times. This chain joins TRBV7-6 and TRBJ1-1; D not resolved. The V gene lost 1 base and the J gene lost 1 base, with 4 bases spanning the gap. The length of the CDR3 is 13 residues. Germline CDR1 is SGHVS and CDR2 is FNYEAQ. The CDR3 loop reads CASSLEENTEAFF. The CDR3 nucleotides read TGTGCCAGCAGCTTAGAAGAGAACACTGAAGCTTTCTTT.

Here the CDR3 DNA reads TGTGCCAGCAGTTACCCACTAGGAGCAGATACGCAGTATTTT. Protein product: CASSYPLGADTQYF. This sequence joins TRBV6-6 and TRBJ2-3, with D tentatively TRBD2 (5 bases). The V gene's germline CDR1 is MNHNY and CDR2 SVGAGI (reference sequence). V gave up 2 bases and J gave up 4 bases, with 10 bases separating them. The CDR3 contains 14 residues.

V and J are TRBV7-9 and TRBJ1-4; D uncertain. CDR1 is SEHNR, CDR2 FQNEAQ, per germline (reference sequence). Trimming took 1 base from V and 8 from J, leaving 8 bases between them. The CDR3 runs 13 residues. Written as DNA, the CDR3 is TGTGCCAGCAGCTTAGATTCGCGGGAAAAACTGTTTTTT. Amino acid sequence: CASSLDSREKLFF.

The chain uses TRBV10-3 and TRBJ1-5, with D possibly matching TRBD1 (5 bases). The CDR3 has 17 residues. Trimming took off 2 bases at V and 2 bases at J, with 16 bases between the two ends. Germline-derived CDR1 and CDR2 are ENHRY and SYGVKD. CDR3 in amino acids: CAISETQSGSRNQPQHF. The DNA for the CDR3 is TGTGCCATCAGTGAGACACAGTCAGGGAGTCGCAATCAGCCCCAGCATTTT.

This clonotype was counted between two and nine times. This chain links TRBV6-1 with TRBJ1-5; TRBD1 aligns across 10 bases. This CDR3 has 15 amino acids. Trimming at V came to 3 bases and at J to 1 base, leaving 0 bases not matched to a gene. From germline, CDR1 is MNHNS and CDR2 SASEGT. CDR3 coding DNA: TGTGCCAGCAGTGAGGGACAGGGGAGCAATCAGCCCCAGCATTTT. Amino acids: CASSEGQGSNQPQHF.

This clonotype was detected a few times. This chain links TRBV4-1 with TRBJ1-6; tentatively, D is TRBD1 (5 bases). The CDR3 extends over 16 amino acids. Germline assignment: CDR1 MGHRA and CDR2 YSYEKL. The germline V and J ends were trimmed by 0 bases and 9 bases, with 15 bases remaining between them. This CDR3 reads CASSQDYKGLVSPLHF. The CDR3 coding sequence is TGCGCCAGCAGCCAAGATTACAAGGGGTTGGTTTCACCCCTCCACTTT.

This clonotype came up once. This rearrangement joins TRBV29-1 to TRBJ1-4; a weak D match, TRBD1 (6 bases). V was cut by 7 bases and J by 3 bases, with 15 bases left in between. Germline V lookup: CDR1 SQVTM, CDR2 ANQGSEA. CDR3 length: 14 amino acids. The CDR3 loop is CSAEVGAANEKLFF. CDR3 sequence (DNA): TGCAGCGCCGAAGTGGGGGCTGCTAATGAAAAACTGTTTTTT.

The chain recombines TRBV28 with TRBJ1-2, with D maybe TRBD1 (6 bases). The CDR3 has 14 residues. In germline, CDR1 is MDHEN, CDR2 SYDVKM. Trimming stripped 8 bases from V and 4 bases from J, with 17 bases between. CDR3 in DNA: TGTGCCAGCGGCTTTTCGGGGGCGTTCTATGGCTACACCTTC. Protein product: CASGFSGAFYGYTF.

This clonotype occurred a few times. The chain is built from TRBV12-3 or TRBV12-4 and TRBJ1-1; 8 bases map to TRBD1. The CDR3 is made up of 14 amino acids. The V and J ends lost 2 bases and 6 bases, in that order; junction bases with no gene match: 5. The DNA of the CDR3 is TGTGCCAGCAGTTTACAGGGGGCTGGCGCTGAAGCTTTCTTT. Translating it yields CASSLQGAGAEAFF.

This chain connects TRBV20-1 to TRBJ1-5; D perhaps matches TRBD1 (5 bases). Trimming cost V 1 base and J 1 base, with 14 bases left between them. The CDR3 extends over 16 amino acids. CDR1 is DFQATT, CDR2 SNEGSKA, per germline (reference sequence). CDR3 residues: CSARVAGLKSNQPQHF. The DNA for the CDR3 is TGCAGTGCTAGAGTGGCGGGGCTCAAGAGCAATCAGCCCCAGCATTTT.

The count of this clonotype is one. The chain combines TRBV9 with TRBJ2-1; the match to TRBD2 covers 7 bases. Germline V CDR1 and CDR2: SGDLS, YYNGEE. This CDR3 is built from 17 residues. J gave up 8 bases and V 0 bases, and 14 bases lay outside the gene matches. This chain's CDR3 is CASSVAFSGLAVHEQFF. CDR3 bases: TGTGCCAGCAGCGTAGCTTTTAGTGGGCTAGCGGTTCATGAGCAGTTCTTC. The entire variable domain, with the rest obtained from reference TRBV9 and TRBJ2-1, is as follows: DSGVTQTPKHLITATGQRVTLRCSPRSGDLSVYWYQQSLDQGLQFLIQYYNGEERAKGNILERFSAQQFPDLHSELNLSSLELGDSALYFCASSVAFSGLAVHEQFFGPGTRLTVL.

The V and J genes are TRBV10-3 and TRBJ1-5; TRBD1 is a possible D gene (6 bases). Per germline, CDR1 ENHRY and CDR2 SYGVKD. The CDR3 is made up of 15 amino acids. Trimming pared 0 bases from V and 8 bases from J, leaving 14 bases between. The DNA for the CDR3 is TGTGCCATCAGTGAGTCGACACAGGGTCGTGAGCCCCAGCATTTT. Translation gives CAISESTQGREPQHF.

This sequence joins TRBV3-1 and TRBJ2-1, with 8 positions matching TRBD2. The V gene's germline CDR1 is LGHDT and CDR2 YNNKEL (reference sequence). CDR3 length equals 15 residues. V gave up 7 bases and J gave up 5 bases; unmatched junction bases: 10. CDR3 in DNA: TGTGCCAGCACCCGAGCGGGAGTAGTCCACAATGAGCAGTTCTTC. This sequence encodes CASTRAGVVHNEQFF.

This chain joins TRBV19 and TRBJ1-2; D perhaps matches TRBD1 (6 bases). The length of the CDR3 is 15 residues. In germline, CDR1 is LNHDA, CDR2 SQIVND (reference sequence). Trimming removed 10 bases at V and 3 bases at J, with 21 bases between. The CDR3 here is CATSPTAGADYGYTF. The CDR3 DNA reads TGTGCCACTTCCCCGACCGCGGGGGCGGACTATGGCTACACCTTC.

V is TRBV28 and J is TRBJ1-2, with 10 bases fitting TRBD1. The V segment lost 6 bases and the J segment 0 bases; nucleotides outside the gene matches: 1. CDR3 length: 14 residues. Per the germline V gene, CDR1 is MDHEN and CDR2 is SYDVKM. CDR3 loop: CASRGQGTNYGYTF. The CDR3 coding sequence is TGTGCCAGCAGGGGACAGGGGACTAACTATGGCTACACCTTC.

The rearrangement links TRBV5-1 to TRBJ1-2, with D maybe TRBD1 (6 bases). V lost 2 bases and J 7 bases, leaving 12 bases between the germline ends. Germline CDR1 reads SGHRS; CDR2 reads YFSETQ. This CDR3 comprises 13 residues. The CDR3 region has the DNA TGCGCCAGCAGCTTAGCAGGGGAGGCTGGCTACACCTTC. It encodes CASSLAGEAGYTF. The variable domain in full, completed from reference TRBV5-1 and TRBJ1-2, reads KAGVTQTPRYLIKTRGQQVTLSCSPISGHRSVSWYQQTPGQGLQFLFEYFSETQRNKGNFPGRFSGRQFSNSRSEMNVSTLELGDSALYLCASSLAGEAGYTFGSGTRLTVV.

This clonotype was seen only a few times. The V and J genes are TRBV29-1 and TRBJ1-1; tentatively, D is TRBD1 (6 bases). This CDR3 is 15 amino acids long. V dropped 0 bases and J dropped 3 bases, with 14 bases sitting between them. From germline, CDR1 is SQVTM and CDR2 ANQGSEA. CDR3 protein: CSVEDHYSGDTEAFF. In nucleotides, the CDR3 is TGCAGCGTTGAAGATCATTACTCAGGGGACACTGAAGCTTTCTTT.

This clonotype is judged medium-sized. This chain links TRBV2 with TRBJ2-1; 9 bases match TRBD2. Germline CDR1 reads SNHLY; CDR2 reads FYNNEI. J gave up 3 bases and V 2 bases, and 5 bases lay outside the gene matches. CDR3 length: 16 residues. CDR3 sequence reads: CASSESAGGFYNEQFF. The CDR3 coding sequence is TGTGCCAGCAGTGAATCAGCGGGAGGATTCTACAATGAGCAGTTCTTC.

This chain joins TRBV12-3 or TRBV12-4 and TRBJ2-3; 8 bases map to TRBD1. The J segment lost 1 base and the V segment lost 6 bases, leaving 9 bases of the junction unmatched. This CDR3 has 16 residues. CDR3 region: CASRRDRKVGTDTQYF. The DNA of the CDR3 is TGTGCCAGCAGGCGGGACAGGAAGGTCGGCACAGATACGCAGTATTTT.

The chain uses TRBV7-9 and TRBJ2-3; D gene unclear. V shed 5 bases and J shed 2 bases, with 17 bases lying between them. CDR3 size: 16 residues. Germline V gene lookup returns CDR1 SEHNR and CDR2 FQNEAQ (reference sequence). The CDR3 nucleotides are TGTGCCAGCAGCGAGGATTATAATCCCTCCACAGATACGCAGTATTTT. This gives the protein CASSEDYNPSTDTQYF.

This clonotype has more than one count but fewer than ten. The CDR3 region has the DNA TGTGCCAGCAGTACCTTTACAGGGGTCGGAGGCTACACCTTC. Amino acid sequence: CASSTFTGVGGYTF. The chain recombines TRBV12-3 or TRBV12-4 with TRBJ1-2, with TRBD1 matching over 7 bases. J lost 8 bases, V lost 5 bases, and 11 bases had no gene match. This CDR3 has 14 residues.